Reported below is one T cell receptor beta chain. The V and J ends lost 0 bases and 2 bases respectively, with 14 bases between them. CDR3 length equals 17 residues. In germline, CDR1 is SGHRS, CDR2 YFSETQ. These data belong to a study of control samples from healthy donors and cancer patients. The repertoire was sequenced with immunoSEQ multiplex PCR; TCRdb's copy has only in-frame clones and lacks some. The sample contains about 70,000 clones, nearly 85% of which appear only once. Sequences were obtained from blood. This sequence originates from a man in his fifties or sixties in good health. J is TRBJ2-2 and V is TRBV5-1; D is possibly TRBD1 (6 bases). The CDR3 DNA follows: TGCGCCAGCAGCTTGGAAGGTGGGACACTTAACACCGGGGAGCTGTTTTTT. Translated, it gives CASSLEGGTLNTGELFF.